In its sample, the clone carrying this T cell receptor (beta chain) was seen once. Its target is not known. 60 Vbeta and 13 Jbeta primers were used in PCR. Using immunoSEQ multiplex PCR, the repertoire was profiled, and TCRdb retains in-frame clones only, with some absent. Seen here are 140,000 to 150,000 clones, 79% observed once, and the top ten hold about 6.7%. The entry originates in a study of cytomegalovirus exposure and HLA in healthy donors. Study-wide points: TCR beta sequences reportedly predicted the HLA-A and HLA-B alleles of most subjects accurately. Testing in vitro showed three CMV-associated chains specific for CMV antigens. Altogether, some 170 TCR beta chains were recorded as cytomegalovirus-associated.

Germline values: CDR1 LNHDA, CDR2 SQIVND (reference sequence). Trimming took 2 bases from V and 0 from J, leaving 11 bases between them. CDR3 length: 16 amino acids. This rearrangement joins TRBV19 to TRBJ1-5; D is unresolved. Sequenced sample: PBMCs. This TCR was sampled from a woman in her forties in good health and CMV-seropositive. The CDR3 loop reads CASSIQSLHSNQPQHF. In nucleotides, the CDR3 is TGTGCCAGTAGTATACAGTCCCTCCATAGCAATCAGCCCCAGCATTTT. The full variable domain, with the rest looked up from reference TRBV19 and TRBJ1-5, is DGGITQSPKYLFRKEGQNVTLSCEQNLNHDAMYWYRQDPGQGLRLIYYSQIVNDFQKGDIAEGYSVSREKKESFPLTVTSAQKNPTAFYLCASSIQSLHSNQPQHFGDGTRLSIL.